The rows below give T cell receptor beta chains drawn from one sample of a study of OX40 agonist ivuxolimab in advanced cancers. Generated by immunoSEQ multiplex PCR, the TCRdb table keeps only in-frame clones and is missing some. Of some 90,000 clones listed, about 90% are singletons. Here the sequenced sample was CD4+ or CD8+ T cells sorted from blood, taken in a trial of the OX40 agonist ivuxolimab. These receptors all stem from an adult with an advanced solid tumor such as melanoma, head and neck, liver or kidney cancer. Each CDR3 is given with its conserved first and last residue. The D gene is left open where the match is weak. Not every row has a clone size; where given, it reads once, few, many or a size class.

len,j_gene,abundance,v_gene,d_gene,CDR3nt,CDR3aa
15,TRBJ1-1,few,TRBV19,-,TGTGCCAGTAGTATTTGGGGTTCTAGGAACACTGAAGCTTTCTTT,CASSIWGSRNTEAFF
15,TRBJ1-4,once,TRBV7-6,TRBD1,TGTGCCAGCAGCCGCCTGACAGGGAGGAATGAAAAACTGTTTTTT,CASSRLTGRNEKLFF
15,TRBJ2-1,-,TRBV5-1,TRBD1,TGCGCCAGCAGCCTCGACAGGGTAACAAACAATGAGCAGTTCTTC,CASSLDRVTNNEQFF
16,TRBJ2-1,-,TRBV21-1,-,TGTGCCAGCAGCAAATTTTCCCCGGAGATACACAATGAGCAGTTCTTC,CASSKFSPEIHNEQFF
18,TRBJ2-4,-,TRBV27,TRBD2,TGTGCCAGCAGTCGACTAGCGGGAGGGCAGTTAGCCAAAAACATTCAGTACTTC,CASSRLAGGQLAKNIQYF
13,TRBJ1-3,-,TRBV19,-,TGTGCCAGTAGTATCTCCGGCGGAAACACCATATATTTT,CASSISGGNTIYF
12,TRBJ1-2,-,TRBV6-5,-,TGTGCCAGCAGGTCAACAAAGGCGGGCTACACCTTC,CASRSTKAGYTF
15,TRBJ2-1,-,TRBV25-1,-,TGTGCCAGCAGTGAAACCCGGACAGCCTACAATGAGCAGTTCTTC,CASSETRTAYNEQFF
15,TRBJ2-7,once,TRBV11-2,TRBD2,TGTGCCAGCAGCTTGTGGGGACTAGCCACCTACGAGCAGTACTTC,CASSLWGLATYEQYF
15,TRBJ2-7,-,TRBV11-2,TRBD2,TGTGCCAGCAGCTTAGGGACTAGCGGGACCTACGAGCAGTACTTC,CASSLGTSGTYEQYF
15,TRBJ2-1,-,TRBV7-2,TRBD2,TGTGCCAGCAGCTTGACTAGCGGGAGTTGGGATGAGCAGTTCTTC,CASSLTSGSWDEQFF
16,TRBJ2-2,-,TRBV27,TRBD2,TGTGCCAGCAGTGCGCTAGCGGGAGGACGCACCGGGGAGCTGTTTTTT,CASSALAGGRTGELFF
16,TRBJ2-6,-,TRBV5-6,-,TGTGCCAGCAGCTTGGTTTTCACGGCTGGGGCCAACGTCCTGACTTTC,CASSLVFTAGANVLTF
11,TRBJ2-7,-,TRBV9,-,TGTGCCAGCAGCCCAACCTACGAGCAGTACTTC,CASSPTYEQYF
14,TRBJ1-2,-,TRBV5-4,TRBD1,TGTGCCAGCAGCTTGACAGGGGCCATATTTGGCTACACCTTC,CASSLTGAIFGYTF
13,TRBJ1-2,-,TRBV6-5,-,TGTGCCAGCAGGCCATTGGCTGGGGAGGGCTACACCTTC,CASRPLAGEGYTF
13,TRBJ2-5,-,TRBV29-1,-,TGCAGCGTTTTGGTCGGTATCCAAGAGACCCAGTACTTC,CSVLVGIQETQYF
14,TRBJ2-3,-,TRBV11-2,-,TGTGCCAGCAGCTTTTCAGAGGGGATGGATACGCAGTATTTT,CASSFSEGMDTQYF
15,TRBJ2-3,-,TRBV6-5,-,TGTGCCAGCAGTTACTCGACGGTTAGCACAGATACGCAGTATTTT,CASSYSTVSTDTQYF
15,TRBJ2-7,once,TRBV11-2,TRBD2,TGTGCCAGCAGCTACCGACTAGCGGGGGCCTACGAGCAGTACTTC,CASSYRLAGAYEQYF
12,TRBJ2-2,-,TRBV15,TRBD1,TGTGGGACAGGGCAGGTCCAGGGGGAGCTGTTTTTT,CGTGQVQGELFF
16,TRBJ2-1,-,TRBV19,-,TGTGCCAGTAGTATAGCAGACAGCCGTACTTACAATGAGCAGTTCTTC,CASSIADSRTYNEQFF
18,TRBJ1-5,-,TRBV6-1,-,TGTGCCAGCAGTGAACCCCCTCCCGGACCGGTTAGCAATCAGCCCCAGCATTTT,CASSEPPPGPVSNQPQHF
14,TRBJ2-1,-,TRBV4-2,TRBD2,TGTGCCAGCAGCCAAGATGGAATAGCGGGAGGTCCGATCTTC,CASSQDGIAGGPIF
14,TRBJ2-7,-,TRBV7-8,TRBD2,TGTGCCAGCAGCTTGGGACTAGTAAACCACGAGCAGTACTTC,CASSLGLVNHEQYF
13,TRBJ2-7,-,TRBV2,-,TGTGCCAGCAACAAGGGCAGCTCCTACGAGCAGTACTTC,CASNKGSSYEQYF
15,TRBJ1-1,-,TRBV6-5,TRBD1,TGTGCCAGCAGTTACTCGGACAGGGGGAACACTGAAGCTTTCTTT,CASSYSDRGNTEAFF
15,TRBJ1-1,-,TRBV30,-,TGTGCCTGGAGTGTACTGGGAGGGAAGAACACTGAAGCTTTCTTT,CAWSVLGGKNTEAFF
17,TRBJ1-1,-,TRBV27,TRBD1,TGTGCCAGCATTCCGTCATTACGGACAGGCGCGAACACTGAAGCTTTCTTT,CASIPSLRTGANTEAFF
16,TRBJ1-1,-,TRBV4-1,-,TGCGCCAGCAGCCAAGGACGGTTTCGAGGGAACACTGAAGCTTTCTTT,CASSQGRFRGNTEAFF
14,TRBJ2-7,-,TRBV4-2,-,TGTGCCAGCAGCCAAGGGCGAGGGGGGGGCGAGCAGTACTTC,CASSQGRGGGEQYF
17,TRBJ2-3,-,TRBV28,TRBD1,TGTGCCAGCAGTTTAAAGTCAAGGGGGCCCCCTCAGGATACGCAGTATTTT,CASSLKSRGPPQDTQYF
16,TRBJ1-2,once,TRBV6-6,-,TGTGCCAGCAGTTACGGCGGGAGAATAATGGACTATGGCTACACCTTC,CASSYGGRIMDYGYTF
15,TRBJ2-5,-,TRBV11-3,TRBD2,TGTGCCAGCAGCCCGGGACTAGCGGGACCGGAGACCCAGTACTTC,CASSPGLAGPETQYF
14,TRBJ2-7,-,TRBV14,TRBD1,TGTGCCAGCAGCCAAGGACAGGGGGCGTTGGAGCAGTACTTC,CASSQGQGALEQYF
12,TRBJ1-2,-,TRBV5-6,-,TGTGCCAGCACTCTCGCAGGGGCTGGCTACACCTTC,CASTLAGAGYTF
11,TRBJ2-1,-,TRBV6-5,-,TGTGCCAGCAGGAAGTACAATGAGCAGTTCTTC,CASRKYNEQFF
12,TRBJ2-2,-,TRBV5-1,-,TGCGCCAGCCGTCGGGGCACCGGGGAGCTGTTTTTT,CASRRGTGELFF
15,TRBJ2-7,-,TRBV7-3,TRBD1,TGTGCCAGCAGCTTAATAGGGACAGGAGCTGACGAGCAGTACTTC,CASSLIGTGADEQYF
16,TRBJ2-1,-,TRBV5-5,-,TGTGCCAGCAGCTTGATGGGGTCAAGCTCCTACAATGAGCAGTTCTTC,CASSLMGSSSYNEQFF
14,TRBJ2-7,-,TRBV5-1,-,TGCGCCAGCAGCTTGGCTGCGGTAGGGTACGAGCAGTACTTC,CASSLAAVGYEQYF
13,TRBJ2-3,-,TRBV7-2,-,TGTGCCAGCAGCTTAGGTTTCGGTAATACGCAGTATTTT,CASSLGFGNTQYF
14,TRBJ2-7,once,TRBV7-3,TRBD1,TGTGCCAGAGCTACCGGGACAGACTCCTACGAGCAGTACTTC,CARATGTDSYEQYF
16,TRBJ2-1,once,TRBV5-1,TRBD2,TGCGCCAGCAGCCCCAGTGGGCTAGCGGGAGGCGATGAGCAGTTCTTC,CASSPSGLAGGDEQFF
15,TRBJ2-1,-,TRBV5-4,TRBD1,TGTGCCAGCAGCTGGGGACAGGGGGACTACAATGAGCAGTTCTTC,CASSWGQGDYNEQFF
16,TRBJ2-5,-,TRBV18,-,TGTGCCAGCTCACCAGGCACTAGCTATGGCCAAGAGACCCAGTACTTC,CASSPGTSYGQETQYF
11,TRBJ2-7,few,TRBV2,-,TGTGCCAGCAGTGATAGGTACGAGCAGTACTTC,CASSDRYEQYF
16,TRBJ2-5,-,TRBV5-4,-,TGTGCCAGCAGCGGAAGGGGTTCCGGAGACCAAGAGACCCAGTACTTC,CASSGRGSGDQETQYF
14,TRBJ2-7,-,TRBV5-4,TRBD2,TGTGCCAGCAGCCTAGCGGGAGGGCCCAACGAGCAGTACTTC,CASSLAGGPNEQYF
13,TRBJ1-2,-,TRBV13,-,TGTGCCAGCAGCTTAGAGCAGGGCGATGGCTACACCTTC,CASSLEQGDGYTF
13,TRBJ2-1,once,TRBV6-1,TRBD2,TGTGCCAGCGTTAAACTAGCGGGCTATGAGCAGTTCTTC,CASVKLAGYEQFF
10,TRBJ2-5,-,TRBV20-1,-,TGCAGTGCTAGGGGAGAGACCCAGTACTTC,CSARGETQYF
15,TRBJ2-1,-,TRBV7-2,TRBD2,TGTGCCAGCAGCCCTCTAGCGGGAGTATTATATGAGCAGTTCTTC,CASSPLAGVLYEQFF
14,TRBJ2-7,-,TRBV28,-,TGTGCCAGCACGGGGGCCAGGGGGGTGGAAGAGCAGTACTTC,CASTGARGVEEQYF